A single sample is the source of the 3 T cell receptor beta chains below, sequenced in a study of siplizumab effects on memory and regulatory T cells. Sequencing was performed with immunoSEQ multiplex PCR; in TCRdb, only in-frame clones are kept and a portion is missing. Found here are some 100,000 clones, approximately 90% of them singletons; the top ten hold about 0.7%. Input material: Tregs sorted from blood. The source of these receptors is a human donor in good health.

This chain uses TRBV11-2 with TRBJ1-1; no firm D call. V lost 2 bases to trimming and J lost 1 base, with 8 bases between them. The CDR3 is 14 amino acids. In germline, CDR1 is SGHAT, CDR2 FQNNGV. CDR3 bases: TGTGCCAGCAGCTTACCCAACAAGAACACTGAAGCTTTCTTT. It translates to CASSLPNKNTEAFF. The full variable domain, its missing parts supplied by reference TRBV11-2 and TRBJ1-1, is EAGVAQSPRYKIIEKRQSVAFWCNPISGHATLYWYQQILGQGPKLLIQFQNNGVVDDSQLPKDRFSAERLKGVDSTLKIQPAKLEDSAVYLCASSLPNKNTEAFFGQGTRLTVV.

V is TRBV5-1 and J is TRBJ2-4; D is tentatively TRBD1 or TRBD2 (7 bases each). V was trimmed by 3 bases and J by 0 bases, leaving 22 bases between them. The length of the CDR3 is 19 residues. Germline V gene data show CDR1 as SGHRS and CDR2 as YFSETQ. CDR3 nucleotide sequence: TGCGCCAGCAGCTCCGGGGGGACAGCCGAACATTTAGCCAAAAACATTCAGTACTTC. This encodes CASSSGGTAEHLAKNIQYF.

The CDR3 protein is CASSPRTGTTYNEQFF. CDR3 DNA: TGTGCCAGCTCACCACGTACCGGGACGACCTACAATGAGCAGTTCTTC. V and J are TRBV18 and TRBJ2-1; either TRBD1 or TRBD2 may fit D (5 bases each). CDR3 length: 16 amino acids. The V end lost 1 base, the J end lost 2 bases, and 12 bases lay between the germline ends. From germline, CDR1 is KGHSH and CDR2 LQKENI.